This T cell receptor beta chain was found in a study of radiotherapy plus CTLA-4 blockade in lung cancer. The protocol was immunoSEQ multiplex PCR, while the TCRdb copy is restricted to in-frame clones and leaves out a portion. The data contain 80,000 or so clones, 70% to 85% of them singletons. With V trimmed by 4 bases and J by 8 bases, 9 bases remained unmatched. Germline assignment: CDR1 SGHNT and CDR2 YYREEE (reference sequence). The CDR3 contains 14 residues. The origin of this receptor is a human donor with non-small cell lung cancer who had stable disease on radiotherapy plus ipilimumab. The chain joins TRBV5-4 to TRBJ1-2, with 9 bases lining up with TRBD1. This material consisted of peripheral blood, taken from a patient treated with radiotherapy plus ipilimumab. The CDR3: CASSQNRGQGGYTF. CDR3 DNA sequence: TGTGCCAGCAGCCAGAACAGGGGGCAAGGAGGCTACACCTTC. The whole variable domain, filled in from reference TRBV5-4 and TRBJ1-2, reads ETGVTQSPTHLIKTRGQQVTLRCSSQSGHNTVSWYQQALGQGPQFIFQYYREEENGRGNFPPRFSGLQFPNYSSELNVNALELDDSALYLCASSQNRGQGGYTFGSGTRLTVV.